This T cell receptor (beta chain) was recorded in a study of beta chain features in type 1 diabetes. Whole-study results and caveats: HLA influence on TCRB rearrangement stayed unresolved here.

Notes on this clone: The antigen remains unidentified.

Since all of the isolated RNA was reverse transcribed, expressed TCRB transcripts were what got sequenced. Repertoires were generated with immunoSEQ multiplex PCR, while TCRdb's copy carries only in-frame clones and drops some. This sample has 150,000 to 190,000 clones, with around 8.5% found just once. V dropped 5 bases and J dropped 0 bases, with 8 bases sitting between them. The CDR3 has 13 residues. Germline CDR1 SGDLS, CDR2 YYNGEE. The origin of this receptor is a man aged 18-30 years in good health. What was sequenced was central memory CD4+ T cells from blood. The chain carries TRBV9 and TRBJ1-1; weak D call: TRBD1 (6 bases). The CDR3 sequence: CASSRTVNTEAFF. The DNA of the CDR3 is TGTGCCAGCAGTAGGACAGTGAACACTGAAGCTTTCTTT.